One and the same sample provided the 26 T cell receptor beta chains below, sequenced in a study of cytomegalovirus exposure and HLA in healthy donors. PCR employed 60 Vbeta and 13 Jbeta primers. Some clones are missing from TCRdb's copy, which holds only in-frame ones; the method was immunoSEQ multiplex PCR. The sample contains some 160,000 clones, over 75% of which appear only once. Material for sequencing was PBMCs. The receptor source for this set is a woman in her thirties in good health and CMV-seronegative.

The rearrangement joins TRBV5-5 to TRBJ1-2; D is uncertain. The CDR3 totals 15 residues. The V end was cut by 0 bases, the J end by 8 bases, with 17 bases between. Per germline, CDR1 SGHKS and CDR2 YYEKEE (reference sequence). The CDR3 nucleotides are TGTGCCAGCAGCTTGGCCGCGACTTCATATGGGGGCTACACCTTC. It encodes CASSLAATSYGGYTF. The full variable domain, in which reference TRBV5-5 and TRBJ1-2 provide the parts outside the CDR3, is DAGVTQSPTHLIKTRGQQVTLRCSPISGHKSVSWYQQVLGQGPQFIFQYYEKEERGRGNFPDRFSARQFPNYSSELNVNALLLGDSALYLCASSLAATSYGGYTFGSGTRLTVV.

This clone has a handful of counts. This chain links TRBV6-6 with TRBJ2-7; 7 positions match TRBD1. The CDR3 has 16 amino acids. V was pared by 2 bases and J by 4 bases, with 11 bases of the junction left unmatched. Germline V gene sequence: CDR1 MNHNY, CDR2 SVGAGI (reference sequence). The CDR3 protein is CASSYELRQGKYEQYF. The CDR3 bases are TGTGCCAGCAGTTACGAACTTAGACAGGGAAAATACGAGCAGTACTTC.

The gene calls are TRBV2 and TRBJ1-2, with D possibly TRBD1 on 5 matching bases. The CDR3 contains 14 residues. The V end lost 6 bases, the J end lost 3 bases, and 14 bases lay between the germline ends. The germline gives CDR1 SNHLY, CDR2 FYNNEI. The CDR3 coding sequence is TGTGCCAGCAGCCTATCCAGGGATGACTATGGCTACACCTTC. This sequence encodes CASSLSRDDYGYTF.

This chain joins TRBV7-8 and TRBJ2-5; D is perhaps TRBD2 (5 bases). This CDR3 has 14 amino acids. CDR1 and CDR2 from the germline V gene are SGHVS and FQNEAQ. V gave up 3 bases and J gave up 4 bases, with 12 bases separating them. CDR3 nucleotide sequence: TGTGCCAGCAGCTTCTTACTAGAATCAGAGACCCAGTACTTC. Translated, it gives CASSFLLESETQYF.

The chain recombines TRBV5-1 with TRBJ1-6; 7 positions agree with TRBD1. V trimming: 0 bases; J trimming: 6 bases; junction bases outside the gene matches: 3. Germline assignment: CDR1 SGHRS and CDR2 YFSETQ. The CDR3 is made up of 15 amino acids. The CDR3 DNA sequence: TGCGCCAGCAGCTTGGAGGGACAGAGTAATTCACCCCTCCACTTT. Encoded protein: CASSLEGQSNSPLHF.

In this sample, this clone turned up once. One end of the junction does not line up with germline, which may come from a read error. The chain links TRBV10-2 to TRBJ1-2; 8 bases map to TRBD1. The V gene's germline CDR1 is WSHSY and CDR2 SAAADI. This CDR3 spans 15 amino acids. The DNA for the CDR3 is TGCGCCAGCAGTGACATCACAGGGGGAGATCGTGGCTACCCCTTC. Its translation is CASSDITGGDRGYPF.

This clone is a singleton in its sample. This chain links TRBV27 with TRBJ1-4, with D possibly TRBD1 on 5 matching bases. V lost 5 bases, J lost 7 bases, and 14 bases lay in between. Germline V lookup: CDR1 MNHEY, CDR2 SMNVEV (reference sequence). This CDR3 is built from 14 residues. As DNA, the CDR3 is TGTGCCAGCAGTCTGACAGTCAAAGGTGAAAAACTGTTTTTT. It yields the protein CASSLTVKGEKLFF.

Remarks on this clone: The CDR3 does not close with the conserved phenylalanine or tryptophan, likely indicating a read error. No DNA is shown, since the ends of the CDR3 on it are uncertain; the CDR3 is the one TCRdb lists. This chain joins TRBV10-1 and TRBJ2-7; the table names TRBD1, a call not compared with the DNA. The CDR3 sequence runs 11 residues, both termini included. In germline, CDR1 is WNHNN, CDR2 SYGVQD (reference sequence). CDR3: CASSKITGDFI.

The CDR3 nucleotides read TGTGCCAGCAGTGTTATGAACACTGAAGCTTTCTTT. Its protein is CASSVMNTEAFF. This chain joins TRBV7-8 and TRBJ1-1; D gene unclear. V was trimmed by 6 bases and J by 0 bases, leaving 5 bases between them. Germline V gives CDR1 SGHVS, CDR2 FQNEAQ. The CDR3 is 12 residues long.

The rearrangement links TRBV7-2 to TRBJ1-3; D is unresolved. Trimming shortened V by 1 base and J by 0 bases, and 10 bases separated the two germline ends. This CDR3 has 16 residues. CDR1 and CDR2 from the germline V gene are SGHTA and FQGNSA. CDR3 nucleotides: TGTGCCAGCAGCTTAGTGTTAGTCTCCTCTGGAAACACCATATATTTT. Translation: CASSLVLVSSGNTIYF.

This chain joins TRBV6-5 and TRBJ1-1; a possible D gene is TRBD1 (6 bases). There are 13 residues in the CDR3. Germline V gives CDR1 MNHEY, CDR2 SVGAGI. V was pared by 3 bases and J by 8 bases, with 13 bases between. The CDR3 sequence is CASSYLDRREAFF. The DNA for the CDR3 is TGTGCCAGCAGTTATCTAGACAGGCGAGAAGCTTTCTTT.

The chain links TRBV5-1 to TRBJ1-2, with a possible D match to TRBD1 (6 bases). V was trimmed by 4 bases and J by 2 bases, leaving 18 bases between them. Germline V gene data show CDR1 as SGHRS and CDR2 as YFSETQ. The CDR3 consists of 16 residues. This CDR3 is CASSPDVGQGNYGYTF. The CDR3 DNA reads TGCGCCAGCAGCCCCGATGTAGGGCAGGGGAACTATGGCTACACCTTC.

The rearrangement links TRBV5-4 to TRBJ1-2; the D is unclear. CDR1 and CDR2 from the germline V gene are SGHNT and YYREEE (reference sequence). The germline V and J ends were trimmed by 0 bases and 5 bases, with 11 bases remaining between them. This CDR3 region has 14 residues. The CDR3 is CASSLEYSGYGYTF. The CDR3, as DNA: TGTGCCAGCAGCTTGGAATACTCGGGTTATGGCTACACCTTC.

The chain joins TRBV5-4 to TRBJ1-4; tentatively, D is TRBD1 (6 bases). V was shortened by 9 bases and J by 5 bases, with 20 bases between the two germline ends. This CDR3 contains 15 residues. Looked up from germline, CDR1 is SGHNT and CDR2 is YYREEE (reference sequence). In nucleotides, the CDR3 is TGTGCCACCACCAACGGGGGGCGACGGAATGAAAAACTGTTTTTT. Translation gives CATTNGGRRNEKLFF.

The J gene is TRBJ2-7, the V gene TRBV14; 9 bases are a match to TRBD1. This CDR3 region has 16 residues. Germline CDR1 SGHDN, CDR2 FVKESK. V dropped 2 bases and J dropped 2; count of bases not matched to a gene: 7. CDR3 in amino acids: CASSQNTGTGTYEQYF. DNA for the CDR3: TGTGCCAGCAGCCAAAACACCGGGACAGGGACCTACGAGCAGTACTTC.

This clone was found a few times. The chain employs TRBV7-3 and TRBJ2-1, with 11 bases aligning to TRBD2. The CDR3 has 15 residues. The germline CDR1 and CDR2 sequences are SGHTA and FQGTGA. The ends lost 4 bases at V and 8 bases at J; junction bases unmatched: 7. CDR3 sequence: CASSYLAGGLHEQFF. The CDR3, as DNA: TGTGCCAGCAGCTACTTAGCGGGGGGGCTACATGAGCAGTTCTTC.

This clone was counted many times. The chain carries TRBV6-5 and TRBJ1-5; possible D gene TRBD1, 5 bases. Germline lookup yields CDR1 MNHEY and CDR2 SVGAGI. V lost 6 bases to trimming and J lost 7 bases, with 16 bases between them. This CDR3 spans 14 amino acids. This CDR3 is CASSTGGRGQPQHF. The CDR3 nucleotides are TGTGCCAGCAGCACCGGGGGACGCGGACAGCCCCAGCATTTT.

V is TRBV7-2 and J is TRBJ2-5; 8 nucleotides line up with TRBD2. CDR3 length equals 17 residues. Germline CDR1 reads SGHTA; CDR2 reads FQGNSA. J gave up 1 base and V 1 base, and 8 bases lay outside the gene matches. The CDR3 sequence: CASSLVGSGAIQETQYF. The CDR3 DNA is TGTGCCAGCAGCTTAGTGGGTAGCGGGGCCATCCAAGAGACCCAGTACTTC.

This sequence joins TRBV5-6 and TRBJ1-2; maybe TRBD1 (5 bases). Germline values: CDR1 SGHDT, CDR2 YYEEEE. Between the trimmed V and J ends, which lost 0 bases and 5 bases, there was a span of 14 bases. The CDR3 length is 15 residues. The CDR3 sequence: CASSLVARVWYGYTF. The CDR3 coding sequence is TGTGCCAGCAGCTTGGTGGCCAGGGTATGGTATGGCTACACCTTC.

To note about this clone: Relative to the germline gene, one junction end is altered; a read error may explain this. The chain carries TRBV7-9 and TRBJ2-7; D is possibly TRBD1 (6 bases). This CDR3 is built from 12 residues. CDR1 is SEHNR, CDR2 FQNEAQ, per germline (reference sequence). The CDR3, as DNA: TGTGCCAGCAGCTCAGAGGGGGTTAACCAGAACTTC. Translated, it gives CASSSEGVNQNF.

The rearrangement links TRBV5-1 to TRBJ1-1, with TRBD1 matching 8 bases. The CDR3 is 14 amino acids. The V segment lost 4 bases and the J segment 3 bases; nucleotides outside the gene matches: 5. Germline V gene data show CDR1 as SGHRS and CDR2 as YFSETQ. CDR3 in amino acids: CASSNRGGDTEAFF. In DNA, the CDR3 is TGCGCCAGCAGCAACAGGGGGGGGGACACTGAAGCTTTCTTT.

V and J are TRBV6-1 and TRBJ2-1; 10 nucleotides match TRBD1. Germline CDR1 reads MNHNS; CDR2 reads SASEGT. Unmatched junction bases numbered 10, after V lost 4 bases and J lost 7 bases. CDR3 length: 16 amino acids. CDR3 residues: CASSALGTGVGNEQFF. The CDR3 DNA reads as TGTGCCAGCAGTGCGCTAGGGACAGGGGTAGGGAATGAGCAGTTCTTC.

This clone has a single count. This chain joins TRBV25-1 and TRBJ2-3, with 9 nucleotides matching TRBD2. CDR1 is MGHDK, CDR2 SYGVNS, per germline. With V trimmed by 7 bases and J by 7 bases, 9 bases remained unmatched. CDR3 length equals 14 residues. DNA for the CDR3: TGTGCCAGCACCCCCCCGGGGACTAGCAATACGCAGTATTTT. This encodes CASTPPGTSNTQYF. Full variable domain (rest looked up from reference TRBV25-1 and TRBJ2-3): EADIYQTPRYLVIGTGKKITLECSQTMGHDKMYWYQQDPGMELHLIHYSYGVNSTEKGDLSSESTVSRIRTEHFPLTLESARPSHTSQYLCASTPPGTSNTQYFGPGTRLTVL.

V is TRBV28 and J is TRBJ1-1; D unclear. Germline V gene lookup returns CDR1 MDHEN and CDR2 SYDVKM. The CDR3 contains 12 residues. The germline V and J ends were trimmed by 9 bases and 7 bases, with 15 bases remaining between them. The CDR3 sequence is CASFPRAGEAFF. Here the CDR3 DNA reads TGTGCCAGTTTCCCAAGGGCGGGTGAAGCTTTCTTT.

This chain uses TRBV6-1 with TRBJ1-1; 8 bases map to TRBD1. CDR1 and CDR2 (germline): MNHNS, SASEGT. CDR3 length equals 18 residues. V dropped 4 bases and J dropped 6; count of bases not matched to a gene: 19. In DNA, the CDR3 is TGTGCCAGCAGTGCCCGTTGGGCAGGGGGCCGGATCAACCCTGAAGCTTTCTTT. It yields the protein CASSARWAGGRINPEAFF.

The rearrangement joins TRBV18 to TRBJ1-1, with 8 bases matching TRBD1. The V gene end was trimmed by 3 bases and the J gene end by 6 bases; junction bases not matched to a gene: 6. The CDR3 is made up of 14 amino acids. CDR1 is KGHSH, CDR2 LQKENI, per germline. CDR3 DNA: TGTGCCAGCTCACCGGACAGGGCCGAACCTGAAGCTTTCTTT. It is translated as CASSPDRAEPEAFF.